A single sample is the source of the 14 T cell receptor beta chains below, sequenced in a study of sequential checkpoint blockade in melanoma. Treatment of the sample: randomized to nivolumab then ipilimumab (arm A) or the reverse (arm B). Here immunoSEQ multiplex PCR was the method, and the copy in TCRdb shows in-frame clones only, minus some. The profile shows about 5,100 clones, around 21% of them singletons. This material consisted of tumor tissue (inferred from file names), taken from a patient given nivolumab and ipilimumab in sequence. Every receptor here comes from a human donor with melanoma.

This clone was detected only a few times. Mismatch with germline at one junction end may stem from a read error. CDR3 sequence reads: CAISGDRSSGNTIYF. As DNA, the CDR3 is TGTGCCATCAGTGGGGACCGGAGCTCTGGAAACACCATATATTTT. This chain connects TRBV6-8 to TRBJ1-3; maybe TRBD1 (5 bases). The CDR3 covers 15 residues. The germline gives CDR1 MNHGY, CDR2 SAAAGT.

V is TRBV19 and J is TRBJ2-3, with TRBD1 identical over 9 bases. The CDR3 covers 15 residues. V lost 5 bases to trimming and J lost 4 bases; unmatched junction nucleotides: 7. Germline loops: CDR1 LNHDA, CDR2 SQIVND (reference sequence). CDR3 loop: CASSGRTGASDTQYF. The CDR3 DNA follows: TGTGCCAGTAGTGGGCGGACAGGGGCTTCAGATACGCAGTATTTT.

The chain couples TRBV7-6 to TRBJ2-1; 12 bases match TRBD1. CDR1 and CDR2 from the germline V gene are SGHVS and FNYEAQ. The CDR3 consists of 15 residues. J gave up 7 bases and V 4 bases, and 5 bases lay outside the gene matches. The CDR3 DNA is TGTGCCAGCAGCTACGGGACAGGGGGCGGGAATGAGCAGTTCTTC. It translates to CASSYGTGGGNEQFF.

Sample share makes this clone medium-sized. The genes are TRBV11-3 and TRBJ1-6, with unresolved D. CDR1 is SGHNT and CDR2 is YENEEA in the germline V gene. This CDR3 contains 16 residues. Trimming took off 2 bases at V and 9 bases at J, with 17 bases between the two ends. This chain's CDR3 is CASSLKVSTITSPLHF. The CDR3 DNA follows: TGTGCCAGCAGCTTAAAGGTTTCAACTATCACTTCACCCCTCCACTTT. The full variable domain, rest sourced from reference TRBV11-3 and TRBJ1-6, is EAGVVQSPRYKIIEKKQPVAFWCNPISGHNTLYWYLQNLGQGPELLIRYENEEAVDDSQLPKDRFSAERLKGVDSTLKIQPAELGDSAVYLCASSLKVSTITSPLHFGNGTRLTVT.

J is TRBJ2-7 and V is TRBV23-1; the D call may be TRBD1 or TRBD2 (5 bases each). TRBV23-1 is an ORF, and what it does is uncertain. The V gene lost 8 bases and the J gene lost 7 bases, with 21 bases spanning the gap. The CDR3 covers 14 residues. The CDR3 reads CASLRDGLLYEQYF. CDR3 nucleotides: TGCGCCAGCCTCAGGGACGGACTCCTGTATGAGCAGTACTTC.

This clone was counted a few times. The rearrangement uses TRBV4-1 and TRBJ2-7; 7 positions match TRBD1. The CDR3 length is 15 residues. V was pared by 3 bases and J by 2 bases, with 7 bases of the junction left unmatched. CDR1 is MGHRA, CDR2 YSYEKL, per germline. The CDR3 sequence: CASSHRDRQAYEQYF. The CDR3, as DNA: TGCGCCAGCAGCCACCGGGACAGACAAGCCTACGAGCAGTACTTC.

J is TRBJ2-3 and V is TRBV7-6, with no clear D. CDR3 size: 15 residues. Germline-derived CDR1 and CDR2 are SGHVS and FNYEAQ. The V gene lost 3 bases and the J gene lost 0 bases, with 10 bases spanning the gap. The CDR3 is CASSLALLSTDTQYF. For the CDR3, the DNA is TGTGCCAGCAGCTTGGCTCTACTTAGCACAGATACGCAGTATTTT.

In this sample, this clone turned up a few times. The chain has TRBV11-3 and TRBJ2-7, with D perhaps matching TRBD2 (6 bases). V gave up 5 bases and J gave up 0 bases, with 14 bases separating them. The germline gives CDR1 SGHNT, CDR2 YENEEA. The CDR3 sequence is 15 residues long. CDR3 amino acids: CASSRRDSSSYEQYF. The CDR3 region has the DNA TGTGCCAGCAGCCGCCGGGACTCCAGCTCCTACGAGCAGTACTTC. The variable domain in full, with the rest retrieved from reference TRBV11-3 and TRBJ2-7, is EAGVVQSPRYKIIEKKQPVAFWCNPISGHNTLYWYLQNLGQGPELLIRYENEEAVDDSQLPKDRFSAERLKGVDSTLKIQPAELGDSAVYLCASSRRDSSSYEQYFGPGTRLTVT.

This chain connects TRBV6-8 to TRBJ1-6; D uncertain. Trimming cost V 6 bases and J 4 bases, with 10 bases left between them. Germline-derived CDR1 and CDR2 are MNHGY and SAAAGT. The CDR3 is 14 amino acids. The chain's CDR3 is CASSPGVYNSPLHF. In DNA, the CDR3 is TGTGCCAGCAGCCCAGGAGTGTATAATTCACCCCTCCACTTT.

The gene calls are TRBV6-8 and TRBJ1-4, with D tentatively TRBD1 (6 bases). Per germline, CDR1 MNHGY and CDR2 SAAAGT. The CDR3 is made up of 14 amino acids. V was trimmed by 5 bases and J by 5 bases, leaving 12 bases between them. The CDR3, as DNA: TGTGCCAGCAGTAACCGAGGGGGGAATGAAAAACTGTTTTTT. It yields the protein CASSNRGGNEKLFF.

CDR3 DNA sequence: TGTGCCTGGAAGCGCGGCAATTCACCCCTCCACTTT. This codes for CAWKRGNSPLHF. The rearrangement uses TRBV30 and TRBJ1-6; D gene uncertain. V was trimmed by 4 bases and J by 7 bases, leaving 8 bases between them. The CDR3 length is 12 residues. From germline, CDR1 is GTSNPN and CDR2 SVGIG (reference sequence).

V gene TRBV5-1 combines with J gene TRBJ1-1; D is possibly TRBD1 (5 bases). The CDR3 consists of 14 residues. The germline gives CDR1 SGHRS, CDR2 YFSETQ. V lost 0 bases to trimming and J lost 6 bases, with 12 bases between them. The CDR3 region is CASSLGDSLPEAFF. The CDR3 nucleotides read TGCGCCAGCAGCTTGGGCGACAGTTTACCTGAAGCTTTCTTT.

J is TRBJ1-2 and V is TRBV29-1; TRBD1 is a possible D gene (6 bases). The V end lost 8 bases, the J end lost 3 bases, and 16 bases lay between the germline ends. The CDR3 extends over 13 amino acids. The germline V gene has CDR1 SQVTM and CDR2 ANQGSEA. The CDR3 region is CSTLNGGDYGYTF. In DNA, the CDR3 is TGCAGCACCTTGAACGGGGGCGACTATGGCTACACCTTC.

The table lists this clone with many counts. This sequence joins TRBV11-3 and TRBJ1-1, with D tentatively TRBD1 (5 bases). This CDR3 has 14 residues. Trimming shortened V by 0 bases and J by 6 bases, and 11 bases separated the two germline ends. Germline V gene lookup returns CDR1 SGHNT and CDR2 YENEEA. This CDR3 is CASSLEGRQAEAFF. The CDR3, as DNA: TGTGCCAGCAGCTTAGAGGGGCGTCAGGCTGAAGCTTTCTTT.